The 32 T cell receptor beta chains reported below all come from one sample, sequenced in a study of shared clonotypes between healthy human individuals. Naive-designated CD8 cells lacked CD45RO, were positively enriched for CCR7, and omitted terminally differentiated effector memory CD45RA+ cells. Repertoires were generated with immunoSEQ multiplex PCR, while TCRdb's copy carries only in-frame clones and drops some. In the table there are about 1.9 million clones, 80% to 95% of which are singletons. Material for sequencing was naive CD8+ T cells from PBMCs. These receptor sequences come from a man younger than 30 in good health. Some clones in this sample may be carry-over from other donors' samples.

The chain combines TRBV15 with TRBJ2-1; D is perhaps TRBD1 (6 bases). The germline V gene encodes CDR1 LNHNV and CDR2 YYDKDF (reference sequence). The CDR3 covers 16 residues. V lost 1 base and J 8 bases, leaving 18 bases between the germline ends. The CDR3 reads CATSRGGRGYFDEQFF. The CDR3 DNA follows: TGTGCCACCAGCAGAGGGGGCAGGGGATATTTCGATGAGCAGTTCTTC.

This chain links TRBV6-1 with TRBJ2-2, with 9 bases aligning to TRBD2. CDR3 length: 15 residues. V gave up 5 bases and J gave up 6 bases; unmatched junction bases: 7. CDR1 is MNHNS and CDR2 is SASEGT in the germline V gene. This CDR3 is CASSLWLAGSGELFF. The CDR3 DNA reads as TGTGCCAGCAGTCTCTGGCTAGCGGGATCCGGGGAGCTGTTTTTT.

The rearrangement joins TRBV4-3 to TRBJ1-1, with a weak D call TRBD1 (5 bases). There are 15 residues in the CDR3. The V end was cut by 4 bases, the J end by 1 base, with 13 bases between. Germline V lookup: CDR1 LGHNA, CDR2 YSLEER. The CDR3 is CASSPYTGPNTEAFF. In DNA, the CDR3 is TGCGCCAGCAGCCCATACACGGGGCCGAACACTGAAGCTTTCTTT.

This chain connects TRBV7-6 to TRBJ2-1; D may be TRBD1 (7 bases). The germline V gene encodes CDR1 SGHVS and CDR2 FNYEAQ. The CDR3 runs 20 residues. V was pared by 3 bases and J by 10 bases, with 34 bases between. The CDR3 loop is CASSLDLQGLGTTHRGEQFF. CDR3 DNA sequence: TGTGCCAGCAGCTTGGATTTACAGGGGCTGGGGACCACTCATCGGGGGGAGCAGTTCTTC.

The V call is TRBV5-1, the J call TRBJ2-1; D unresolved. With 3 bases removed from V and 8 bases from J, the gap between germline ends came to 6 bases. The germline gives CDR1 SGHRS, CDR2 YFSETQ. The CDR3 covers 11 residues. CDR3 residues: CASSYAHEQFF. The CDR3 DNA follows: TGCGCCAGCAGCTACGCCCATGAGCAGTTCTTC.

This clone occurred once. The chain employs TRBV7-9 and TRBJ2-1; TRBD2 matches 10 bases. Germline trimming cut 4 bases from V and 8 bases from J; bases unmatched to any gene: 8. Germline loops: CDR1 SEHNR, CDR2 FQNEAQ (reference sequence). The CDR3 length is 15 residues. DNA for the CDR3: TGTGCCAGCAGCTCCCCGGGACTAGCGTACGATGAGCAGTTCTTC. It is translated as CASSSPGLAYDEQFF.

The rearrangement joins TRBV27 to TRBJ1-2; TRBD1 is a possible D gene (6 bases). V was pared by 6 bases and J by 5 bases, with 19 bases between. The V gene's germline CDR1 is MNHEY and CDR2 SMNVEV (reference sequence). The CDR3 is made up of 15 amino acids. CDR3: CASSPGAGTMYGYTF. The CDR3 DNA sequence: TGTGCCAGCAGCCCAGGGGCAGGGACTATGTATGGCTACACCTTC.

This sequence joins TRBV19 and TRBJ2-7; D is ambiguous. The V end was cut by 5 bases, the J end by 1 base, with 12 bases between. The CDR3 covers 14 residues. Germline loops: CDR1 LNHDA, CDR2 SQIVND (reference sequence). The CDR3 DNA reads as TGTGCCAGTAGTCTCCCCACAGCATCCTACGAGCAGTACTTC. Translating gives CASSLPTASYEQYF.

As to this clone: The identical CDR3 is also encoded by other nucleotide sequences in the sample. The rearrangement uses TRBV9 and TRBJ1-1; possible D gene TRBD1, 6 bases. There are 15 residues in the CDR3. Trimming removed 0 bases at V and 5 bases at J, with 14 bases between. The V gene's germline CDR1 is SGDLS and CDR2 YYNGEE. The CDR3 nucleotides are TGTGCCAGCAGCGTAGGTCCTACAGGGAGGACTGAAGCTTTCTTT. Amino acid sequence: CASSVGPTGRTEAFF.

This chain links TRBV27 with TRBJ2-3; weak D call: TRBD2 (5 bases). Trimming cost V 5 bases and J 0 bases, with 12 bases left between them. CDR1 is MNHEY and CDR2 is SMNVEV in the germline V gene (reference sequence). This CDR3 has 15 residues. CDR3 sequence reads: CASSPFRGSTDTQYF. CDR3 DNA sequence: TGTGCCAGCAGTCCATTCCGGGGAAGCACAGATACGCAGTATTTT.

This chain uses TRBV19 with TRBJ2-7; 9 bases match TRBD2. CDR3 length: 15 residues. V shed 2 bases, J shed 1 base, and the junction held 3 bases outside the gene matches. In germline, CDR1 is LNHDA, CDR2 SQIVND (reference sequence). The CDR3 sequence: CASSITSGQSYEQYF. In DNA, the CDR3 is TGTGCCAGTAGTATAACTAGCGGGCAATCCTACGAGCAGTACTTC.

Only one count was recorded for this clone. A read error may account for a junction end that differs from germline. The chain combines TRBV19 with TRBJ2-1; the match to TRBD2 covers 13 bases. The length of the CDR3 is 16 residues. Germline V gene sequence: CDR1 LNHDA, CDR2 SQIVND (reference sequence). This CDR3 is CASSVGLAGTYSEQFF. CDR3 bases: TGTGCCAGTAGTGTGGGACTAGCGGGAACATACAGTGAGCAGTTCTTC.

V is TRBV29-1 and J is TRBJ2-4, with D maybe TRBD1 (6 bases). The CDR3 is 15 residues long. Trimming stripped 1 base from V and 2 bases from J, with 12 bases between. CDR1 and CDR2 from the germline V gene are SQVTM and ANQGSEA. The CDR3 reads CSVEGGQVSKNIQYF. DNA for the CDR3: TGCAGCGTTGAAGGGGGGCAGGTATCCAAAAACATTCAGTACTTC.

This chain joins TRBV9 and TRBJ2-1; the match to TRBD2 covers 11 bases. The CDR3 consists of 16 residues. Germline V gene lookup returns CDR1 SGDLS and CDR2 YYNGEE. Trimming cost V 4 bases and J 4 bases; bases outside gene matches: 7. The CDR3 DNA reads TGTGCCAGCAGCTGGGCCGGGACTAGCGGTTACAATGAGCAGTTCTTC. It codes for CASSWAGTSGYNEQFF.

The chain carries TRBV29-1 and TRBJ1-3, with D unclear. This CDR3 has 14 amino acids. V was shortened by 1 base and J by 0 bases, with 7 bases between the two germline ends. Germline lookup yields CDR1 SQVTM and CDR2 ANQGSEA. The CDR3 DNA is TGCAGCGTTGAAGCCGACCGCTCTGGAAACACCATATATTTT. It codes for CSVEADRSGNTIYF.

This clone came up once. The chain links TRBV5-1 to TRBJ2-3; no reliable D call. With 0 bases removed from V and 11 bases from J, the gap between germline ends came to 16 bases. The CDR3 totals 14 residues. The V gene's germline CDR1 is SGHRS and CDR2 YFSETQ. CDR3 in DNA: TGCGCCAGCAGCTTGGCGGCCGTCAACGGCTGGCAGTATTTT. Translating it yields CASSLAAVNGWQYF.

CDR3 DNA: TGTGCCAGCAGCCCAACCTGGGGTTCCTCCTACGAGCAGTACTTC. It translates to CASSPTWGSSYEQYF. This chain uses TRBV7-6 with TRBJ2-7; D is uncertain. Per germline, CDR1 SGHVS and CDR2 FNYEAQ. This CDR3 has 15 amino acids. V was trimmed by 5 bases and J by 0 bases, leaving 14 bases between them.

The chain employs TRBV7-2 and TRBJ2-3; 14 nucleotides line up with TRBD2. V was pared by 1 base and J by 3 bases, with 6 bases of the junction left unmatched. The germline CDR1 and CDR2 sequences are SGHTA and FQGNSA. The CDR3 contains 18 residues. The CDR3 DNA follows: TGTGCCAGCAGCTTAGGACTAGCGGGAGGGCCGAGTACAGATACGCAGTATTTT. Translated, it gives CASSLGLAGGPSTDTQYF.

This clone was seen only once. The sample contains more than one DNA sequence encoding this CDR3. V gene TRBV6-5 combines with J gene TRBJ2-3, with 13 positions matching TRBD2. The V gene's germline CDR1 is MNHEY and CDR2 SVGAGI. With V trimmed by 5 bases and J by 4 bases, 3 bases remained unmatched. The CDR3 loop spans 15 amino acids. The CDR3 here is CASSPGLAGADTQYF. DNA for the CDR3: TGTGCCAGCAGTCCCGGACTAGCGGGGGCAGATACGCAGTATTTT.

Concerning this clone: The sample carries other DNA sequences with the same CDR3. V usage is TRBV27 and J usage is TRBJ2-7; TRBD1 is a possible D gene (8 bases). The CDR3 runs 15 residues. The V and J ends lost 2 bases and 3 bases respectively, with 14 bases between them. Germline CDR1 is MNHEY and CDR2 is SMNVEV (reference sequence). The CDR3 DNA is TGTGCCAGCAGTTTAAGCGGGACAGGTGGCTACGAGCAGTACTTC. Its protein product is CASSLSGTGGYEQYF.

Only one count was recorded for this clone. V is TRBV7-9 and J is TRBJ2-2, with 8 bases aligning to TRBD2. The trim removed 5 bases at V and 9 bases at J, leaving 17 bases unmatched. This CDR3 has 17 amino acids. Germline V gene data show CDR1 as SEHNR and CDR2 as FQNEAQ (reference sequence). The CDR3 DNA follows: TGTGCCAGCAGCCTCCAGCGGGGGACCACCCGTCTCCGGGAGCTGTTTTTT. Translating gives CASSLQRGTTRLRELFF.

A note on this clone: Other DNA sequences in this sample translate to the same CDR3. V and J are TRBV27 and TRBJ2-7; 9 bases fit TRBD2. The V gene end was trimmed by 2 bases and the J gene end by 7 bases; junction bases not matched to a gene: 3. Germline V gene sequence: CDR1 MNHEY, CDR2 SMNVEV (reference sequence). This CDR3 is 13 amino acids long. The CDR3 region has the DNA TGTGCCAGCAGTTTAGGTCTAGCGGGGGAGCAGTACTTC. As protein: CASSLGLAGEQYF.

This clone was observed a few times. The chain links TRBV7-9 to TRBJ1-1; the D is unclear. The germline V gene has CDR1 SEHNR and CDR2 FQNEAQ (reference sequence). The V end lost 5 bases, the J end lost 5 bases, and 12 bases lay between the germline ends. The CDR3 length is 13 residues. The CDR3 protein is CASSPMLGTEAFF. The CDR3 DNA reads TGTGCCAGCAGCCCTATGCTGGGGACTGAAGCTTTCTTT.

The chain is built from TRBV11-2 and TRBJ1-1, with a possible D match to TRBD1 (5 bases). The V end was cut by 0 bases, the J end by 6 bases, with 17 bases between. The CDR3 extends over 16 amino acids. Germline lookup yields CDR1 SGHAT and CDR2 FQNNGV. In DNA, the CDR3 is TGTGCCAGCAGCTTAGATCTTGGGCAGGGCTCTCCTGAAGCTTTCTTT. It translates to CASSLDLGQGSPEAFF.

This clone is a singleton in its sample. The gene calls are TRBV2 and TRBJ2-7; D is unresolved. The CDR3 runs 13 residues. The germline V gene has CDR1 SNHLY and CDR2 FYNNEI. V was cut by 8 bases and J by 1 base, with 12 bases left in between. CDR3 coding DNA: TGTGCCAGCTCGGAATTGGTGTCCTACGAGCAGTACTTC. This sequence encodes CASSELVSYEQYF.

The chain couples TRBV29-1 to TRBJ2-1; TRBD1 or TRBD2 may be the D gene (5 bases each). Trimming pared 7 bases from V and 7 bases from J, leaving 14 bases between. Germline V gives CDR1 SQVTM, CDR2 ANQGSEA. The CDR3 is 12 amino acids. In nucleotides, the CDR3 is TGCAGCGGTACCGGGACCCCGAATGAGCAGTTCTTC. Protein sequence: CSGTGTPNEQFF.

J is TRBJ1-4 and V is TRBV13; D perhaps matches TRBD1 (5 bases). The CDR3 length is 15 residues. The germline CDR1 and CDR2 sequences are PRHDT and FYEKMQ (reference sequence). V lost 4 bases, J lost 6 bases, and 15 bases lay in between. DNA for the CDR3: TGTGCCAGCAGCTACAGGTCAGGGTTGGATGAAAAACTGTTTTTT. It yields the protein CASSYRSGLDEKLFF.

Of note for this clone: This same CDR3 is encoded by further DNA sequences in the sample. V gene TRBV5-1 combines with J gene TRBJ2-7; 7 bases are shared with TRBD2. With 3 bases clipped from V and 1 base from J, the junction kept 1 base outside the gene matches. CDR1 is SGHRS and CDR2 is YFSETQ in the germline V gene. The CDR3 is 13 amino acids. The CDR3 nucleotides read TGCGCCAGCAGCTGGACTAGTTCCTACGAGCAGTACTTC. Protein product: CASSWTSSYEQYF.

The chain joins TRBV28 to TRBJ2-7, with 10 nucleotides matching TRBD1. CDR1 and CDR2 (germline): MDHEN, SYDVKM. The CDR3 is made up of 16 amino acids. V trimming: 4 bases; J trimming: 6 bases; junction bases outside the gene matches: 12. Written as DNA, the CDR3 is TGTGCCAGCAGTTGGGCCGGGACAGGGGTATCCCGCGAGCAGTACTTC. It encodes CASSWAGTGVSREQYF.

This clone was recorded a few times. Other DNA sequences in this specimen translate into the identical CDR3. The chain couples TRBV6-5 to TRBJ1-5, with a tentative D call TRBD1 (5 bases). CDR1 is MNHEY, CDR2 SVGAGI, per germline. This CDR3 is built from 14 residues. With 2 bases removed from V and 5 bases from J, the gap between germline ends came to 10 bases. In DNA, the CDR3 is TGTGCCAGCAGTTACCGGTTAGGGGATCAGCCCCAGCATTTT. Amino acid sequence: CASSYRLGDQPQHF.

J is TRBJ2-3 and V is TRBV27; D uncertain. V shed 2 bases and J shed 6 bases, with 9 bases lying between them. From germline, CDR1 is MNHEY and CDR2 SMNVEV (reference sequence). The CDR3 runs 13 residues. The CDR3 reads CASSLQFLDTQYF. The CDR3, as DNA: TGTGCCAGCAGTTTACAATTCTTGGATACGCAGTATTTT.

The chain couples TRBV2 to TRBJ1-6, with TRBD1 as a possible D gene (5 bases). This CDR3 has 14 residues. The V and J ends lost 7 bases and 3 bases respectively, with 10 bases between them. CDR1 and CDR2 (germline): SNHLY, FYNNEI. The CDR3 reads CASMGGVYNSPLHF. As DNA, the CDR3 is TGTGCCAGCATGGGAGGGGTCTATAATTCACCCCTCCACTTT.